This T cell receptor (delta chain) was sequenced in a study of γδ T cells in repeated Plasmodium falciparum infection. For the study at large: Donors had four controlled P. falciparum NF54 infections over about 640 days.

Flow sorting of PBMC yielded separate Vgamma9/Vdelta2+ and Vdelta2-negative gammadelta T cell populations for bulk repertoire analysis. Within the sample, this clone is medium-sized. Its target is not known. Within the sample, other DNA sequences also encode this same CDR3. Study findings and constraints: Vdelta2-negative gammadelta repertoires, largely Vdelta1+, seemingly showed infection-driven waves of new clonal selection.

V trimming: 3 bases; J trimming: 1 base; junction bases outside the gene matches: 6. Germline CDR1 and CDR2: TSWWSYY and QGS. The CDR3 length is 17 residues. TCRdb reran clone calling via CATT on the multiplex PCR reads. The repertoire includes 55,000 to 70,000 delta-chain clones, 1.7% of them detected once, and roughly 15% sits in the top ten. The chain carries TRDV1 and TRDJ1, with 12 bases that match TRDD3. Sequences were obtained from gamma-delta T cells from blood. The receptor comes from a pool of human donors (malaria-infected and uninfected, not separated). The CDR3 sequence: CALGDDHWGILTDKLIF. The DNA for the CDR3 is TGTGCTCTTGGGGACGACCACTGGGGGATACTCACCGATAAACTCATCTTT.